Listed below are T cell receptor delta chains from one sample, sequenced in a study of delta chain sequences of gamma delta T cells. TCRdb re-analyzed the PCR reads via CATT. The profile shows about 3,400 delta-chain clones, approximately 60% of them singletons. Sequenced input: a tumor sample. The receptor set was obtained from a human donor with breast cancer. CDR3s include the opening cysteine and the closing phenylalanine or tryptophan. D genes are given only for firm matches. Clone size is not always given. Where it is, it says once, few, many or a class for expanded clones.

clone size | J gene | V gene | D gene | CDR3 DNA | CDR3 protein
- | TRDJ3 | TRDV2 | TRDD3 | TGTGCCTGTGACGCCGTACTGGGGGATACGCGGTCCTGTTACACCCGTCAGCTGTTTTTC | CACDAVLGDTRSCYTRQLFF
- | TRDJ2 | TRDV2 | - | TGTGCCTGTGACACCCTTTCAAGGGAGGAGCCCCGAAATTACACTGATATCCTCTTCTTT | CACDTLSREEPRNYTDILFF
- | TRDJ1 | TRDV2 | TRDD3 | TGTGCCTGTGACACCGTCCATAGCACTGGGGGAAGACACACTATTAACACCGATAAACTCATATTT | CACDTVHSTGGRHTINTDKLIF
- | TRDJ1 | TRDV2 | - | TGTGCCTGTGACACGTGGAACACCGGTAAGCTCATCTTT | CACDTWNTGKLIF
- | TRDJ1 | TRDV2 | - | TGTTCCTGTGACTGTGTGTCAAGGGAGGGGGACCGACCTTACACCGATAAACTCATATTT | CSCDCVSREGDRPYTDKLIF
- | TRDJ1 | TRDV2 | - | TGTGCCCTTGACACCGAGGCAAGGGAGGGAGACAGAGCGTACACCGACAAACTCATCTTT | CALDTEAREGDRAYTDKLIF
- | TRDJ1 | TRDV2 | TRDD3 | TGTGCCTGTGACATACTGGGGAATACAGTCGGGAACACCGATAAACTCATCTTT | CACDILGNTVGNTDKLIF
- | TRDJ1 | TRDV2 | TRDD3 | TGTTCTTATGTCACCGTGGGGGCACTGTGGGATACCTGCGATAAATTCATCTTT | CSYVTVGALWDTCDKFIF
- | TRDJ1 | TRDV2 | TRDD3 | TGTTCCTGTGGCAAGTTAGCACTACTGGGGGTAGACACCGATAAACTCATCTTT | CSCGKLALLGVDTDKLIF
- | TRDJ1 | TRDV2 | - | TGTGCCACCGTGTCAGGGGAGGAGGACCGGGCTTACACCGATAAACTCATCTTT | CATVSGEEDRAYTDKLIF
- | TRDJ1 | TRDV2 | TRDD3 | TGTGCCTGTGACTACCATAGGCATACGGGGATACGTTACACCGATAAACTCATCTTT | CACDYHRHTGIRYTDKLIF
- | TRDJ1 | TRDV2 | - | TGTGCCACCGTGTCAAGGGAGGAGGACCGAGATTACACCGATAAACTCATCTTT | CATVSREEDRDYTDKLIF
- | TRDJ2 | TRDV1 | TRDD3 | TGTGCTCTTGGGGAAACTTCCATCAACGTTGGGGGACCTTCTTTGACAGCACAACTCTTCTTT | CALGETSINVGGPSLTAQLFF
medium-sized | TRDJ1 | TRDV2 | TRDD3 | TGTGCCTGTGACCCCCTAGAGGTGGGGGATATTTTGATGTACACCGATAAACTCATCTTT | CACDPLEVGDILMYTDKLIF
- | TRDJ1 | TRDV2 | TRDD3 | TGTTCCTGTGTTCTACTGGGGGGCATTGCTACACTCATCTTC | CSCVLLGGIATLIF
- | TRDJ1 | TRDV2 | - | TGTGCCTGTGCCTCCCGGGTGGATAATCCCGATAAACTCATCTTT | CACASRVDNPDKLIF
medium-sized | TRDJ3 | TRDV2 | TRDD3 | TGTGCCTGTGACACCGGCTCTGGGGGTCGTACTAAATCCTGGGACACCCGACAGATGTTTTTC | CACDTGSGGRTKSWDTRQMFF
- | TRDJ1 | TRDV2 | - | TGTGCCTGTGACGCCGTGGGACTTATAGCGAATAAACTCATCTTT | CACDAVGLIANKLIF
- | TRDJ1 | TRDV2 | - | TGTGCCTGCGACTCCCCCTTGCTGGCAGGGGAGTACACAGATAAACTCATCTTT | CACDSPLLAGEYTDKLIF
- | TRDJ1 | TRDV2 | TRDD3 | TGTGCCTGTGACCCCCTGGGGGAGACAAGGTACACCGATAAACTCATCTTT | CACDPLGETRYTDKLIF
- | TRDJ1 | TRDV2 | TRDD3 | TGTGCCTGTGACGCCGTCGGCGTAATGGGGGATACCGAAGATAAACTCATCTTT | CACDAVGVMGDTEDKLIF
- | TRDJ1 | TRDV2 | - | TGTGCCTGTGACGCGCTGGGGATCAGTAACATTATCTTTATCTTT | CACDALGISNIIFIF
- | TRDJ2 | TRDV2 | - | TGTTCCTGTGACTCCGTGTCAAGGGAGGGTGACCGATCTTACACCGATACACTCTTCTTT | CSCDSVSREGDRSYTDTLFF
few | TRDJ1 | TRDV2 | - | TGTGCCTGTGACGCTTTAAATTCCCCGTACACCGATAAACTCATCTTT | CACDALNSPYTDKLIF
- | TRDJ1 | TRDV2 | - | TGTGCCTGTGACACCATGGGATTCGTATCCGACACACTCATCTTT | CACDTMGFVSDTLIF
once | TRDJ1 | TRDV2 | - | TGTGCCTGTGACACCGTGTCTAGGGAGGGGGACGGACCTTACACCGTTATCTTCATCTTT | CACDTVSREGDGPYTVIFIF
- | TRDJ1 | TRDV2 | - | TGTGCCTGTGAGCAACGGGGGGACACGTACACCGATAAACTCATATTT | CACEQRGDTYTDKLIF
once | TRDJ1 | TRDV2 | TRDD3 | TGTGCCTGTGACACCCTGGTACTGGGGGATACCGCCGGGGGGAAACTCATCTTT | CACDTLVLGDTAGGKLIF
- | TRDJ1 | TRDV1 | TRDD3 | TGTGCTCTTAGGGAACTAATCCTACACTGGGGGATACGCGGGCTTGACACCGATAAACTCATCTTT | CALRELILHWGIRGLDTDKLIF
- | TRDJ1 | TRDV2 | - | TGTGCCTGTGACACCTTACTTGATGGTACGCAGTACACCGATAAACTCATCTTT | CACDTLLDGTQYTDKLIF
- | TRDJ1 | TRDV2 | TRDD3 | TGTGCCTGTGACACCCTGGGGATACGTGGCAATAATCTCATCTTT | CACDTLGIRGNNLIF
once | TRDJ1 | TRDV2 | TRDD3 | TGTGCCTGTGACTCCGTGGGGGGGGATAAAACCGATAAACTCATCTTT | CACDSVGGDKTDKLIF
once | TRDJ1 | TRDV2 | - | TGTGCCTATTACACCGTGTCAAGGGAGCGGGACCTGCCATACACCGATAAACTCATCTTT | CAYYTVSRERDLPYTDKLIF
- | TRDJ1 | TRDV2 | - | TGTTCTTGTGTCATCGTGTCAAGGGCGTGGGACCGATCTTACACCGATAAACTCATCTTT | CSCVIVSRAWDRSYTDKLIF
- | TRDJ1 | TRDV2 | - | TGTGCCTGTGACCCACTGGGCGAAACCGATAAACTCATCTTT | CACDPLGETDKLIF
- | TRDJ1 | TRDV2 | - | TGTGCCTGTGACCTACTACAACCTCCAGAGGTTTCCGATAAACTTATCTTT | CACDLLQPPEVSDKLIF
- | TRDJ1 | TRDV2 | - | TGTGCCTGTGACACCGTGTCAAGGGAGCGGTACCGAGGTTTCACCGATAAACTCATATTT | CACDTVSRERYRGFTDKLIF
- | TRDJ1 | TRDV2 | - | TGTTCCTTTGTCACTGTCTTTGGTTTTTTCGTGGCGATTTACTGCACCGATAACCTCATCTTT | CSFVTVFGFFVAIYCTDNLIF
- | TRDJ1 | TRDV3 | - | TGTGCTTTCCGTACCACCGAGATAGACGGCATTGTCATCTTT | CAFRTTEIDGIVIF
- | TRDJ1 | TRDV2 | - | TGTGCCTGTGACACCGTCGGAACGTACACCGATAAACTCATCTTT | CACDTVGTYTDKLIF